This T cell receptor beta chain was sequenced during a study of human T cells and chemical hapten exposure. Turning to the study itself: Per-sample variation in TCR yield stemmed mainly from small pooled library volume differences.

This clonotype showed up just a few times. As yet, its antigen is unknown. The CDR3 is 12 amino acids. Germline CDR1 DFQATT, CDR2 SNEGSKA (reference sequence). V was clipped by 4 bases and J by 5 bases; unmatched bases: 2. TCRdb re-called the RACE reads with MiXCR, one entry per CDR3 protein. The sample holds about 80,000 distinct CDR3 sequences, less than 15% seen once. The time point denotes: pre-sensitization, week 0. Treatment specified: therapeutic diphenylcyclopropenone sensitization with weekly scalp DPC. Prior to application of each patch test, blood was drawn. Findings and limits, study-wide: Expanded TCRs made up significantly more big CDR3 similarity clusters than controls did.

The specimen comprised whole blood, sampled in connection with sensitization to the hapten diphenylcyclopropenone (DPC). The rearrangement joins TRBV20-1 to TRBJ1-1, with 9 bases lining up with TRBD1. This sequence originates from a woman aged 50 to 60 with alopecia areata. Some clones in this sample may be carry-over from other donors' samples. The CDR3 here is CSATDRGTEAFF. CDR3 nucleotide sequence: TGCAGTGCTACCGACAGGGGGACTGAAGCTTTCTTT.